The T cell receptor (beta chain) under discussion was sequenced for a study of blood T cell repertoires in COVID-19 (dated by TCRdb to about 2020). Context from the whole study: Samples from collaborators originated in the United States, Italy and Spain and spanned both the acute and convalescent phases of COVID-19. The repertoires were released in a freely available public database meant as a resource for research on the immune response to SARS-CoV-2. Samples came from the ongoing ImmuneRACE study (first 160 participants) plus 1,254 subjects from 6 global collaborators. Deeply sampled blood TCRbeta repertoires from subjects exposed to, actively infected with, or recovered from COVID-19 were included in the dataset. The prospective study material was composed of cDNA or gDNA derived from T cells, B-cell-depleted T cells, or PBMCs. Where available, HLA class I and class II types were obtained from metadata supplied by the sample provider rather than from assay-based typing. The sample metadata nearly always contained a de-identified subject ID, COVID-19 status, age in years and sex.

As concerns this clone: Its target antigen remains unknown. The record has no base qualities; no much larger clone is one base away.

The CDR3 numbers 13 residues from cysteine through phenylalanine. The entry retains the CDR3 DNA only, 39 bases that are in frame from base 1. V and J lose 2 bases and 6 bases, and a span of 10 bases separates them. From the germline V gene (reference sequence), CDR1 is GTSNPN and CDR2 is SVGIG. Collaborating institutions collected whole blood in K2EDTA tubes following their own protocols. For TCRbeta analysis, collaborators shipped samples in one of three forms: frozen whole blood, isolated PBMCs, or DNA extracted from either of those sample types. Here is what the overall study found, with its caveats: Clinical and demographic metadata were provided uncurated, with the amount varying by source and participant.

TCRbeta CDR3 regions were amplified from genomic DNA using the immunoSEQ Assay, a bias-controlled multiplex PCR. Per the original workflow: The number of nucleated cells in each sample was estimated by amplification of reference gene primers within the assay. To quantify the absolute abundance of each unique TCRbeta CDR3 rearrangement, sequence reads were collapsed and filtered. For each sample, productive Simpson clonality was calculated as the square root of Simpson's diversity index across productive rearrangements. The table comes from immuneACCESS by way of TCRdb, which keeps in-frame sequences with V and J called. Part of the clones is missing from these tables; in studies checked, under half for an unresolved V gene and the rest for unknown reasons. That table supplies the V and J calls and clone size; D and trimming were determined from the DNA. For this sample the table gives some 110,000 clones, of which about nine tenths were detected only once. Of the sample, 4.5% is held by the ten largest clones.

The specimen sequenced was peripheral blood. The TCR sequence derives from a middle-aged man with acute or convalescent COVID-19. The chain joins TRBV30 to TRBJ2-2; the D gene lacks a confident call. Here is the DNA: TGTGCCTGGAGTAACAATCTTCCCGGGGAGCTGTTTTTT. Translation gives CAWSNNLPGELFF.